The rows below give T cell receptor beta chains drawn from one sample of a study of CD8+ T cells in alopecia areata. Produced via immunoSEQ multiplex PCR; TCRdb's table is partial and in-frame only. This table holds tens of thousands of clones, around 61% found once. Specimen: CD8+ T cells sorted from blood, collected at week 24, from a patient treated with tofacitinib. These TCRs come from a human donor with alopecia areata. Both conserved end residues are part of each CDR3. Fields, in order: V gene, CDR3 length, clone size, J gene, D gene, CDR3 protein, CDR3 DNA. A D gene is named only where the DNA matches it firmly. The listing skips clone size in some rows; elsewhere it reads once, few, many or a size class.

TRBV27	16	-	TRBJ2-3	TRBD2	CASSRLAGRSTDTQYF	TGTGCCAGCAGCCGACTAGCGGGACGGTCCACAGATACGCAGTATTTT
TRBV5-6	13	few	TRBJ2-2	-	CASSSFPTGELFF	TGTGCCAGCAGCTCCTTCCCCACCGGGGAGCTGTTTTTT
TRBV29-1	12	-	TRBJ2-2	-	CSVVEGPGELFF	TGCAGCGTTGTAGAGGGTCCCGGGGAGCTGTTTTTT
TRBV7-9	16	few	TRBJ1-3	TRBD1	CASSLGTGQTGNTIYF	TGTGCCAGCAGCCTCGGGACAGGCCAAACTGGAAACACCATATATTTT
TRBV27	13	-	TRBJ2-1	-	CASSLGVVNEQFF	TGTGCCAGCAGTTTAGGGGTTGTCAATGAGCAGTTCTTC
TRBV9	16	-	TRBJ2-1	TRBD2	CASSSMVAGGRNEQFF	TGTGCCAGCAGCTCCATGGTAGCGGGGGGACGCAATGAGCAGTTCTTC
TRBV4-1	15	few	TRBJ2-3	-	CASSQDPAGADTQYF	TGCGCCAGCAGCCAAGATCCTGCTGGGGCAGATACGCAGTATTTT
TRBV25-1	13	-	TRBJ2-5	-	CASSDRALETQYF	TGTGCCAGCAGTGATCGAGCGTTGGAGACCCAGTACTTC
TRBV7-9	15	-	TRBJ2-5	TRBD1	CASSPRDRVQETQYF	TGTGCCAGCAGCCCCCGGGACAGGGTTCAAGAGACCCAGTACTTC
TRBV19	14	once	TRBJ1-2	-	CASSMGTAAYGYTF	TGTGCCAGTAGTATGGGGACGGCTGCCTATGGCTACACCTTC
TRBV7-2	15	-	TRBJ2-7	-	CASSLARGAPYEQYF	TGTGCCAGCAGCTTAGCTAGAGGGGCGCCCTACGAGCAGTACTTC
TRBV5-1	14	-	TRBJ2-7	TRBD1	CASSTGTVSYEQYF	TGCGCCAGCAGCACCGGGACAGTCTCCTACGAGCAGTACTTC
TRBV7-9	13	once	TRBJ1-1	-	CASTNGVNTEAFF	TGTGCCAGCACCAATGGGGTGAACACTGAAGCTTTCTTT
TRBV7-2	15	-	TRBJ2-1	TRBD2	CASSLLAGGNNEQFF	TGTGCCAGCAGCTTGCTGGCGGGGGGAAACAATGAGCAGTTCTTC
TRBV30	8	-	TRBJ1-2	-	CASDGYTF	TGTGCCTCTGATGGCTACACCTTC
TRBV4-1	14	-	TRBJ2-5	-	CASSQDPGAETQYF	TGCGCCAGCAGCCAAGATCCGGGGGCCGAGACCCAGTACTTC
TRBV27	14	few	TRBJ2-5	-	CASSPVGSGGTQYF	TGTGCCAGCAGCCCGGTCGGGAGTGGCGGGACCCAGTACTTC
TRBV6-6	15	-	TRBJ1-6	-	CASLDRNRVGSPLHF	TGTGCCAGCCTAGACAGGAATAGAGTAGGTTCACCCCTCCACTTT
TRBV28	13	-	TRBJ2-7	-	CASTNRVGVEQYF	TGTGCCAGCACCAACAGGGTAGGGGTCGAGCAGTACTTC
TRBV29-1	10	few	TRBJ2-1	-	CSVEEYEQFF	TGCAGCGTTGAAGAGTATGAGCAGTTCTTC
TRBV11-2	16	-	TRBJ2-1	TRBD1	CASSLGGTGVHNEQFF	TGTGCCAGCAGCTTGGGGGGGACAGGGGTCCACAATGAGCAGTTCTTC
TRBV15	16	-	TRBJ2-5	TRBD1	CATSRAGTATQETQYF	TGTGCCACCAGCAGAGCAGGGACAGCGACTCAGGAGACCCAGTACTTC
TRBV29-1	12	few	TRBJ1-1	-	CSVRTVNTEAFF	TGCAGCGTTCGGACAGTGAACACTGAAGCTTTCTTT
TRBV29-1	13	-	TRBJ2-7	TRBD1	CSVEDRTGVEQYF	TGCAGCGTTGAAGATCGGACAGGGGTCGAGCAGTACTTC
TRBV4-1	13	-	TRBJ2-7	-	CASSPRQFYEQYF	TGCGCCAGCAGCCCCCGACAGTTCTACGAGCAGTACTTC
TRBV28	14	many	TRBJ2-3	-	CASSLDQVGDTQYF	TGTGCCAGCAGTTTAGACCAAGTCGGAGATACGCAGTATTTT
TRBV4-1	15	few	TRBJ2-3	-	CASSYSPIDTDTQYF	TGCGCCAGCAGTTATTCCCCCATCGACACAGATACGCAGTATTTT
TRBV6-5	14	-	TRBJ2-1	-	CASSYSGAGNEQFF	TGTGCCAGCAGTTACTCGGGGGCCGGGAATGAGCAGTTCTTC
TRBV5-1	17	-	TRBJ2-2	TRBD2	CASSLVSGGTYTGELFF	TGCGCCAGCAGCTTAGTTAGCGGGGGGACCTACACCGGGGAGCTGTTTTTT
TRBV27	14	once	TRBJ1-6	TRBD1	CASSLLQGSSPLHF	TGTGCCAGCAGTTTACTACAGGGGAGTTCACCCCTCCACTTT
TRBV5-4	15	-	TRBJ2-1	-	CASSLGEGASNEQFF	TGTGCCAGCAGCTTGGGGGAGGGGGCGAGCAATGAGCAGTTCTTC
TRBV5-1	17	-	TRBJ2-1	TRBD2	CASSSGLAGPRHNEQFF	TGCGCCAGCAGCTCGGGACTAGCGGGACCTCGCCACAATGAGCAGTTCTTC
TRBV4-3	17	-	TRBJ1-1	-	CASSQERAGILNTEAFF	TGCGCCAGCAGCCAAGAACGGGCTGGGATACTCAACACTGAAGCTTTCTTT
TRBV4-3	14	once	TRBJ2-4	-	CASSQDSAGNIQYF	TGCGCCAGCAGCCAAGATTCAGCTGGAAACATTCAGTACTTC
TRBV10-3	15	few	TRBJ2-7	-	CAISDTGLAGYEQYF	TGTGCCATCAGTGATACAGGTTTGGCGGGATACGAGCAGTACTTC
TRBV28	14	-	TRBJ2-7	TRBD1	CASRSGQGNYEQYF	TGTGCCAGCAGGTCAGGACAGGGAAATTACGAGCAGTACTTC